The sequence of this T cell receptor beta chain was determined in a study of T cells in Graves' hyperthyroidism and ophthalmopathy. Broader study findings: Appearing also in blood were most of the thyroid clonotypes expanded above 0.001. Ophthalmopathy could be told apart from stable hyperthyroidism with a 13 V-J model.

The sample holds many counts of this clonotype. Antigen unknown. Trimming took off 2 bases at V and 3 bases at J, with 12 bases between the two ends. CDR1 and CDR2 from the germline V gene are DFQATT and SNEGSKA (reference sequence). The CDR3 runs to 14 residues. Amplification of TCR beta CDR3 regions was performed using RNA transcripts as template. HTBI primers were employed in a first-round RT-PCR of the TCR CDR3. TCRdb passed the multiplex PCR reads through MiXCR, listing each CDR3 protein once. Among about 320,000 distinct CDR3 sequences listed, roughly 17% were seen once. The J gene is TRBJ2-3, the V gene TRBV20-1, with D possibly TRBD1 on 7 matching bases. Sequences were obtained from blood. This sequence originates from a man aged 30 to 45 with Graves' hyperthyroidism. The CDR3: CSARQGGVTDTQYF. In DNA, the CDR3 is TGCAGTGCTAGACAGGGGGGTGTGACAGATACGCAGTATTTT.